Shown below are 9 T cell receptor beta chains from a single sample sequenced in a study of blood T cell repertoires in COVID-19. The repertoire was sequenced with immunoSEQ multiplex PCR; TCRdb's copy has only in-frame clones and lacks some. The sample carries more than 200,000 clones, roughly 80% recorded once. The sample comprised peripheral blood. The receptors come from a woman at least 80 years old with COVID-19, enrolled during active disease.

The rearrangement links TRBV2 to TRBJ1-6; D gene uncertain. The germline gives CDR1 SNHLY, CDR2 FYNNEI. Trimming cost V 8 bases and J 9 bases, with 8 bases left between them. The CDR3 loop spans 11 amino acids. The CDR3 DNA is TGTGCCAGCTCCGTCTCTTCACCCCTCCACTTT. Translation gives CASSVSSPLHF.

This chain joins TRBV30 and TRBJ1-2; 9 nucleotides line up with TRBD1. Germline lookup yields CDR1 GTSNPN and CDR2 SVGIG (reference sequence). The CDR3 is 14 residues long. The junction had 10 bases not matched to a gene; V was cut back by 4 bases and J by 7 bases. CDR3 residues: CAWTPGQGVVGYTF. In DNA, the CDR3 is TGTGCCTGGACCCCGGGACAGGGAGTAGTTGGCTACACCTTC. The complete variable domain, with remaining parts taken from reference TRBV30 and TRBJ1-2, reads SQTIHQWPATLVQPVGSPLSLECTVEGTSNPNLYWYRQAAGRGLQLLFYSVGIGQISSEVPQNLSASRPQDRQFILSSKKLLLSDSGFYLCAWTPGQGVVGYTFGSGTRLTVV.

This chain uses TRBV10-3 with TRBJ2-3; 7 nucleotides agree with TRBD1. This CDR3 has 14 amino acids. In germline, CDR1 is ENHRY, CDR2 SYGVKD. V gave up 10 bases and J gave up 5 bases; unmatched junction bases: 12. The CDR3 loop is CATCRDRAEDTQYF. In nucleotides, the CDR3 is TGTGCCACCTGCCGGGACAGAGCTGAAGATACGCAGTATTTT.

The CDR3 here is CASSLLGRGDSYEQYF. The CDR3 bases are TGTGCCAGCAGCCTGCTAGGGCGGGGGGACTCCTACGAGCAGTACTTC. The rearrangement uses TRBV5-4 and TRBJ2-7; 8 bases fit TRBD2. This CDR3 has 16 amino acids. Germline loops: CDR1 SGHNT, CDR2 YYREEE (reference sequence). Trimming removed 4 bases from V and 0 bases from J; junction bases left unmatched: 9.

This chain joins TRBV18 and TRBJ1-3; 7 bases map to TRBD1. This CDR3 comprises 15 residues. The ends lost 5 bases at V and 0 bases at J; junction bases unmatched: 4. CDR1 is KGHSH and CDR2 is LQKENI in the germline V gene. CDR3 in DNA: TGTGCCAGCTCATTCGGGACAGCCTCTGGAAACACCATATATTTT. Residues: CASSFGTASGNTIYF. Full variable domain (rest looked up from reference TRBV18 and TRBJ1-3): NAGVMQNPRHLVRRRGQEARLRCSPMKGHSHVYWYRQLPEEGLKFMVYLQKENIIDESGMPKERFSAEFPKEGPSILRIQQVVRGDSAAYFCASSFGTASGNTIYFGEGSWLTVV.

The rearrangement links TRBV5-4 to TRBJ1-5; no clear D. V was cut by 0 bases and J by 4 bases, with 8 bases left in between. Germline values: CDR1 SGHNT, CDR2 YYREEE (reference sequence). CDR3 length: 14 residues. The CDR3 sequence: CASSLAGYNQPQHF. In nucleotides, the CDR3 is TGTGCCAGCAGCTTGGCAGGTTATAATCAGCCCCAGCATTTT.

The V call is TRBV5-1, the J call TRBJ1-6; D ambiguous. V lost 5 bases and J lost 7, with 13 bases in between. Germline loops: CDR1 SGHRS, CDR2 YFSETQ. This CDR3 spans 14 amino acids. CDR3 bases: TGCGCCAGCAGTTGGGCAGCCCAGAATTCACCCCTCCACTTT. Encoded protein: CASSWAAQNSPLHF.

CDR3 sequence reads: CASSRPTGDYGYTF. CDR3 sequence (DNA): TGTGCCAGCAGCCGACCCACAGGGGACTATGGCTACACCTTC. The chain uses TRBV5-4 and TRBJ1-2; 7 nucleotides agree with TRBD1. This CDR3 contains 14 residues. Germline lookup yields CDR1 SGHNT and CDR2 YYREEE (reference sequence). Trimming at V came to 4 bases and at J to 3 bases, leaving 6 bases not matched to a gene. Together with reference TRBV5-4 and TRBJ1-2, the CDR3 gives the full variable domain: ETGVTQSPTHLIKTRGQQVTLRCSSQSGHNTVSWYQQALGQGPQFIFQYYREEENGRGNFPPRFSGLQFPNYSSELNVNALELDDSALYLCASSRPTGDYGYTFGSGTRLTVV.

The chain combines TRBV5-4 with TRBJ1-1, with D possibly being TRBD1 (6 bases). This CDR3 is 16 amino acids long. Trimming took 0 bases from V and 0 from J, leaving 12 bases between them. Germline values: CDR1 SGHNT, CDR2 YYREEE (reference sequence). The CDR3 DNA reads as TGTGCCAGCAGCTTGGTTGACAGGTCCTTGAACACTGAAGCTTTCTTT. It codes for CASSLVDRSLNTEAFF. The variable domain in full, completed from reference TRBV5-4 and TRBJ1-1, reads ETGVTQSPTHLIKTRGQQVTLRCSSQSGHNTVSWYQQALGQGPQFIFQYYREEENGRGNFPPRFSGLQFPNYSSELNVNALELDDSALYLCASSLVDRSLNTEAFFGQGTRLTVV.